Listed here are 4 T cell receptor beta chains from one sample, sequenced in a study of shared clonotypes between healthy human individuals. Assay: immunoSEQ multiplex PCR; the TCRdb copy retains only in-frame clones and omits some. This table has 850,000 to 1,200,000 clones, about 70% appearing once. The sequenced sample consisted of memory CD4+ T cells sorted from blood. Subset here: CD45RA-negative fraction. These receptors all stem from a young man in good health.

This chain uses TRBV23-1 with TRBJ1-1; D possibly corresponds to TRBD1 (6 bases). TRBV23-1 counts as an open reading frame of uncertain function. This CDR3 has 19 residues. V lost 2 bases and J 4 bases, leaving 26 bases between the germline ends. The CDR3 protein is CASSQPGEGHHRPSTEAFF. The CDR3 coding sequence is TGCGCCAGCAGTCAACCGGGGGAGGGACATCATCGTCCGAGCACTGAAGCTTTCTTT.

This clone was counted a few times. The gene calls are TRBV4-3 and TRBJ2-1, with 7 bases fitting TRBD1. The CDR3 length is 16 residues. Germline-derived CDR1 and CDR2 are LGHNA and YSLEER. V lost 0 bases and J lost 8; bases outside the gene matches: 10. The CDR3, as DNA: TGCGCCAGCAGCCAAGATTTTAGGGACAGCTGGGATGAGCAGTTCTTC. Encoded protein: CASSQDFRDSWDEQFF.

The count of this clone is one. The chain is built from TRBV29-1 and TRBJ1-1; no firm D call. The germline V and J ends were trimmed by 5 bases and 1 base, with 5 bases remaining between them. CDR1 and CDR2 from the germline V gene are SQVTM and ANQGSEA. The CDR3 length is 11 residues. The CDR3 bases are TGCAGCGTTACAAAGAACACTGAAGCTTTCTTT. Protein sequence: CSVTKNTEAFF. Drawing the rest from reference TRBV29-1 and TRBJ1-1, the complete variable domain is SAVISQKPSRDICQRGTSLTIQCQVDSQVTMMFWYRQQPGQSLTLIATANQGSEATYESGFVIDKFPISRPNLTFSTLTVSNMSPEDSSIYLCSVTKNTEAFFGQGTRLTVV.

This clone was seen only once. The chain combines TRBV7-9 with TRBJ1-2; TRBD1 might be the D (6 bases). Trimming shortened V by 2 bases and J by 8 bases, and 12 bases separated the two germline ends. Germline V CDR1 and CDR2: SEHNR, FQNEAQ (reference sequence). The CDR3 is made up of 13 amino acids. The CDR3 loop is CASSLQGTEGYTF. CDR3 in DNA: TGTGCCAGCAGCTTACAGGGGACGGAAGGCTACACCTTC.